A single sample gave rise to the 23 T cell receptor beta chains below, sequenced in a study of CD8 T cells in ankylosing spondylitis. TCRdb independently ran MiXCR on the 5' RACE reads; one entry per CDR3 protein. Of 250,000 or so distinct CDR3 sequences in the sample, 18% were seen once. The sequenced sample was blood, either unsorted or a sorted T cell fraction (not recorded which). Source of these receptors: a male donor with ankylosing spondylitis or in good health (not recorded which).

This clonotype has a count of ten or more. This chain links TRBV29-1 with TRBJ2-2; the match to TRBD2 covers 7 bases. Germline trimming cut 4 bases from V and 4 bases from J; bases unmatched to any gene: 12. Germline V gene sequence: CDR1 SQVTM, CDR2 ANQGSEA. This CDR3 has 16 residues. This CDR3 reads CSVALAEERRTGELFF. In nucleotides, the CDR3 is TGCAGCGTTGCCCTAGCGGAAGAGCGACGCACCGGGGAGCTGTTTTTT.

V and J are TRBV20-1 and TRBJ1-5, with D perhaps matching TRBD1 (5 bases). The V and J ends lost 6 bases and 11 bases respectively, with 17 bases between them. This CDR3 comprises 12 residues. Germline values: CDR1 DFQATT, CDR2 SNEGSKA (reference sequence). The CDR3 sequence is CSAPAGTLAQHF. The CDR3 bases are TGCAGTGCCCCCGCGGGGACGTTAGCCCAGCATTTT.

V gene TRBV4-3 combines with J gene TRBJ2-5; D call uncertain. The CDR3 loop spans 14 amino acids. CDR1 is LGHNA and CDR2 is YSLEER in the germline V gene. With 0 bases removed from V and 0 bases from J, the gap between germline ends came to 5 bases. The CDR3 protein is CASSQDLYQETQYF. CDR3 DNA: TGCGCCAGCAGCCAAGACCTGTACCAAGAGACCCAGTACTTC.

The sample holds a few counts of this clonotype. The chain has TRBV7-9 and TRBJ2-1; 10 bases fit TRBD2. V trimming: 2 bases; J trimming: 8 bases; junction bases outside the gene matches: 6. Per the germline V gene, CDR1 is SEHNR and CDR2 is FQNEAQ (reference sequence). CDR3 length equals 15 residues. The CDR3 here is CASSLISGRLYEQFF. The DNA of the CDR3 is TGTGCCAGCAGCTTAATTAGCGGGAGGTTATATGAGCAGTTCTTC. Filled out from reference TRBV7-9 and TRBJ2-1, the complete variable domain reads DTGVSQNPRHKITKRGQNVTFRCDPISEHNRLYWYRQTLGQGPEFLTYFQNEAQLEKSRLLSDRFSAERPKGSFSTLEIQRTEQGDSAMYLCASSLISGRLYEQFFGPGTRLTVL.

This clonotype was found a few times. The V and J genes are TRBV19 and TRBJ2-7, with a weak D call TRBD1 (6 bases). V was clipped by 3 bases and J by 2 bases, with 14 bases between them. In germline, CDR1 is LNHDA, CDR2 SQIVND (reference sequence). The CDR3 is 15 residues long. The CDR3 DNA reads TGTGCCAGTAGTATGGGACAAGGAATCGCCTACGAGCAGTACTTC. Protein product: CASSMGQGIAYEQYF.

This clonotype appeared many times. This chain uses TRBV9 with TRBJ2-3; no definite D call. Germline V gene data show CDR1 as SGDLS and CDR2 as YYNGEE. V dropped 3 bases and J dropped 6 bases, with 8 bases sitting between them. CDR3 size: 12 residues. The CDR3 loop reads CASSGLLDTQYF. CDR3 DNA sequence: TGTGCCAGCAGCGGGCTCCTCGATACGCAGTATTTT. The complete variable domain, with remaining parts taken from reference TRBV9 and TRBJ2-3, reads DSGVTQTPKHLITATGQRVTLRCSPRSGDLSVYWYQQSLDQGLQFLIQYYNGEERAKGNILERFSAQQFPDLHSELNLSSLELGDSALYFCASSGLLDTQYFGPGTRLTVL.

V and J are TRBV29-1 and TRBJ2-7, with D hard to call. V was shortened by 1 base and J by 5 bases, with 12 bases between the two germline ends. In germline, CDR1 is SQVTM, CDR2 ANQGSEA. There are 13 residues in the CDR3. The CDR3 coding sequence is TGCAGCGTTGAAGGGGGTAGAATAGACGAGCAGTACTTC. Amino acids: CSVEGGRIDEQYF.

V gene TRBV29-1 combines with J gene TRBJ2-6, with TRBD1 identical over 7 bases. Per germline, CDR1 SQVTM and CDR2 ANQGSEA. The CDR3 is made up of 15 amino acids. V dropped 7 bases and J dropped 4; count of bases not matched to a gene: 10. CDR3 residues: CSAGTVVGGANVLTF. In nucleotides, the CDR3 is TGCAGCGCTGGGACAGTTGTGGGGGGGGCCAACGTCCTGACTTTC.

V usage is TRBV4-3 and J usage is TRBJ1-1; D not resolved. Trimming shortened V by 1 base and J by 7 bases, and 7 bases separated the two germline ends. CDR3 length: 12 amino acids. Germline V gene sequence: CDR1 LGHNA, CDR2 YSLEER. DNA of the CDR3: TGCGCCAGCAGCCAAGTTGCGGGTGAAGCTTTCTTT. It codes for CASSQVAGEAFF.

The chain links TRBV7-9 to TRBJ2-1; TRBD2 matches 12 bases. The V segment lost 5 bases and the J segment 3 bases; nucleotides outside the gene matches: 11. In germline, CDR1 is SEHNR, CDR2 FQNEAQ (reference sequence). The CDR3 sequence is 18 residues long. The CDR3 DNA reads TGTGCCAGCAGCCCGCGTCTAGCGGGAGGGCTTTACTACAATGAGCAGTTCTTC. Its protein product is CASSPRLAGGLYYNEQFF.

The chain employs TRBV24-1 and TRBJ2-2, with D unresolved. Trimming cost V 2 bases and J 6 bases, with 15 bases left between them. Germline V gene sequence: CDR1 KGHDR, CDR2 SFDVKD. CDR3 length: 16 amino acids. This chain's CDR3 is CATSDSTRKVAGELFF. In DNA, the CDR3 is TGTGCCACCAGTGATTCAACCAGGAAAGTGGCCGGGGAGCTGTTTTTT.

This clonotype was seen once. The chain is built from TRBV2 and TRBJ2-1, with D possibly being TRBD2 (6 bases). Trimming pared 6 bases from V and 4 bases from J, leaving 13 bases between. Germline CDR1 SNHLY, CDR2 FYNNEI. The CDR3 is made up of 14 amino acids. The DNA for the CDR3 is TGTGCCAGCAGCGCCATGGCGGGGTACAATGAGCAGTTCTTC. It translates to CASSAMAGYNEQFF.

This clonotype showed up just a few times. The chain combines TRBV4-3 with TRBJ2-1, with a tentative D call TRBD1 (7 bases). CDR3 length equals 15 residues. Germline V gene data show CDR1 as LGHNA and CDR2 as YSLEER. V was pared by 6 bases and J by 8 bases, with 20 bases between. The CDR3 region has the DNA TGCGCCAGCAGTCAGGGGGTGGGGGGCGCGGATGAGCAGTTCTTC. Translating gives CASSQGVGGADEQFF.

The chain uses TRBV7-3 and TRBJ2-1; 9 nucleotides align to TRBD2. CDR3 size: 17 residues. CDR1 is SGHTA, CDR2 FQGTGA, per germline. V was pared by 2 bases and J by 7 bases, with 12 bases of the junction left unmatched. CDR3 residues: CASSLERTSALENEQFF. CDR3 in DNA: TGTGCCAGCAGCTTAGAGAGGACTAGCGCCTTGGAGAATGAGCAGTTCTTC.

The genes are TRBV29-1 and TRBJ2-1; tentative D call: TRBD2 (6 bases). The CDR3 sequence is 14 residues long. Germline V gene lookup returns CDR1 SQVTM and CDR2 ANQGSEA. V was shortened by 3 bases and J by 4 bases, with 13 bases between the two germline ends. For the CDR3, the DNA is TGCAGCGTTGAGCGGGACGGCCTTTACAATGAGCAGTTCTTC. It encodes CSVERDGLYNEQFF.

This clonotype was detected a few times. This chain's CDR3 is CASSYGSGQNYEQYF. The DNA for the CDR3 is TGTGCCAGCAGTTACGGATCGGGACAGAACTACGAGCAGTACTTC. V usage is TRBV13 and J usage is TRBJ2-7, with 7 bases that match TRBD1. Germline values: CDR1 PRHDT, CDR2 FYEKMQ (reference sequence). The V segment lost 6 bases and the J segment 3 bases; nucleotides outside the gene matches: 11. The CDR3 consists of 15 residues.

V usage is TRBV7-9 and J usage is TRBJ2-7; TRBD2 matches at 10 bases. In germline, CDR1 is SEHNR, CDR2 FQNEAQ (reference sequence). The ends lost 1 base at V and 5 bases at J; junction bases unmatched: 5. There are 15 residues in the CDR3. The CDR3 region has the DNA TGTGCCAGCAGCTTAGTACTAGCGGGATTGGACGAGCAGTACTTC. It yields the protein CASSLVLAGLDEQYF.

The gene calls are TRBV7-2 and TRBJ2-3, with 10 bases aligning to TRBD2. The CDR3 extends over 16 amino acids. Trimming took 5 bases from V and 3 from J; bases not matched to a gene: 8. Looked up from germline, CDR1 is SGHTA and CDR2 is FQGNSA. CDR3 sequence: CASSPRTSGLTDTQYF. Here the CDR3 DNA reads TGTGCCAGCAGCCCCCGGACTAGCGGACTTACAGATACGCAGTATTTT.

CDR3 DNA sequence: TGCGCCAGCAGCTTCAACCTTCTTCGGATGGAGAATGAGCAGTTCTTC. The encoded protein is CASSFNLLRMENEQFF. This chain uses TRBV5-1 with TRBJ2-1; D is ambiguous. The CDR3 totals 16 residues. Trimming removed 2 bases from V and 7 bases from J, with 19 bases in between. Germline V gene data show CDR1 as SGHRS and CDR2 as YFSETQ.

The chain uses TRBV27 and TRBJ2-7, with TRBD1 as a possible D gene (5 bases). V was pared by 6 bases and J by 3 bases, with 12 bases between. The CDR3 contains 13 residues. Germline loops: CDR1 MNHEY, CDR2 SMNVEV (reference sequence). CDR3 sequence: CASRQDIDYEQYF. The CDR3 DNA reads TGTGCCAGCAGACAGGATATTGACTACGAGCAGTACTTC.

This clonotype occurred a few times. V is TRBV7-8 and J is TRBJ2-6; the D gene could be TRBD1 or TRBD2 (8 bases each). Trimming left V 4 bases short and J 3 bases short, with 16 bases between. CDR3 length equals 17 residues. CDR1 SGHVS and CDR2 FQNEAQ come from the germline V gene. The CDR3 spells CASSSTGGLDGANVLTF. For the CDR3, the DNA is TGTGCCAGCAGCTCCACAGGGGGACTAGATGGGGCCAACGTCCTGACTTTC.

The rearrangement links TRBV4-1 to TRBJ1-2; D may be TRBD1 (6 bases). The V and J ends lost 4 bases and 2 bases respectively, with 11 bases between them. Germline loops: CDR1 MGHRA, CDR2 YSYEKL. There are 14 residues in the CDR3. The CDR3 sequence: CASSPPTGNYGYTF. The DNA for the CDR3 is TGCGCCAGCAGCCCCCCCACAGGGAACTATGGCTACACCTTC.

The V call is TRBV4-3, the J call TRBJ2-7; 7 nucleotides align to TRBD1. Germline CDR1 reads LGHNA; CDR2 reads YSLEER. V was clipped by 0 bases and J by 4 bases; unmatched bases: 6. CDR3 size: 15 residues. The CDR3 here is CASSQDRDSQYEQYF. In DNA, the CDR3 is TGCGCCAGCAGCCAAGATAGGGACAGTCAGTACGAGCAGTACTTC.